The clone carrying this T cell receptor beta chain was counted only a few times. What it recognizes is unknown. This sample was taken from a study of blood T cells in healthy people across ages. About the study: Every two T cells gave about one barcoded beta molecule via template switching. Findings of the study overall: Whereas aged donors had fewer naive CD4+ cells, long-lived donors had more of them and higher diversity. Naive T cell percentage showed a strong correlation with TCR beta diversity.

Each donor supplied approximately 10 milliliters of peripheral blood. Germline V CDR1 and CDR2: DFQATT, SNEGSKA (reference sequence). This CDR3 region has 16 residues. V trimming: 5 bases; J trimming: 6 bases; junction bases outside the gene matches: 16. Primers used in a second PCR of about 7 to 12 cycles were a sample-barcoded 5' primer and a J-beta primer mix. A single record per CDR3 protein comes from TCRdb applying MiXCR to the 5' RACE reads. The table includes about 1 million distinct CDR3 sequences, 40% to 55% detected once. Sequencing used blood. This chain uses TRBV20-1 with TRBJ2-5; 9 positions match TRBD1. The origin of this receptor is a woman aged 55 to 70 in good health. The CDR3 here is CSAPGATGGDQKTQYF. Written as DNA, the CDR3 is TGCAGTGCTCCCGGTGCTACAGGGGGCGACCAGAAGACCCAGTACTTC.